This T cell receptor beta chain was profiled in a study of T cell changes during pregnancy in multiple sclerosis. TCRdb's copy holds only in-frame clones and misses some; the assay was immunoSEQ multiplex PCR. The sample has some 130,000 clones, about 96% seen once. V was shortened by 0 bases and J by 3 bases, with 6 bases between the two germline ends. From germline, CDR1 is SGHNT and CDR2 YYREEE (reference sequence). CDR3 size: 13 residues. The gene calls are TRBV5-4 and TRBJ1-2; no definite D call. Sequencing used peripheral blood, obtained after pregnancy. The receptor was isolated from a female donor with multiple sclerosis, enrolled in a pregnancy study. In DNA form, the CDR3 reads TGTGCCAGCAGCTTGGACCGGTACTATGGCTACACCTTC. It specifies CASSLDRYYGYTF.